What follows are 25 T cell receptor beta chains derived from one specimen sequenced in a study of liver allograft versus peripheral blood T cells. Study in general: Hepatic allograft T cell receptor repertoires were evaluated relative to those present in recipients' peripheral blood.

TCRdb independently ran MiXCR on the reads; one entry per CDR3 protein. This repertoire shows about 8,400 distinct CDR3 sequences, 15% to 20% found once; its top ten account for 4.6%. These receptors were taken from a human patient who had a liver transplant. The graft donor may account for some of the T cells.

This clonotype is deemed medium-sized. V and J are TRBV19 and TRBJ1-2, with 12 bases fitting TRBD1. In germline, CDR1 is LNHDA, CDR2 SQIVND (reference sequence). Trimming at V came to 5 bases and at J to 9 bases, leaving 7 bases not matched to a gene. This CDR3 has 14 amino acids. The CDR3 spells CASSPGQGAPSYTF. In nucleotides, the CDR3 is TGTGCCAGTAGTCCGGGACAGGGGGCGCCTAGCTACACCTTC.

This clonotype was seen at least ten times. The chain uses TRBV20-1 and TRBJ1-1; weak D call: TRBD1 (6 bases). V lost 5 bases, J lost 3 bases, and 10 bases lay in between. The germline gives CDR1 DFQATT, CDR2 SNEGSKA (reference sequence). The CDR3 is 12 residues long. The CDR3 reads CSASQGYTEAFF. The CDR3 region has the DNA TGCAGTGCTTCACAGGGATACACTGAAGCTTTCTTT.

This clonotype is labeled medium-sized. The chain carries TRBV19 and TRBJ1-1; possible D gene TRBD1, 5 bases. Deletions cut 6 bases from V and 0 bases from J, with 14 bases between. This CDR3 region has 15 residues. Germline-derived CDR1 and CDR2 are LNHDA and SQIVND (reference sequence). CDR3 loop: CASSQDAGMNTEAFF. CDR3 coding DNA: TGTGCCAGTAGCCAGGACGCAGGGATGAACACTGAAGCTTTCTTT.

In its sample, this clonotype ranks as medium-sized. The rearrangement uses TRBV29-1 and TRBJ2-3, with TRBD2 identical over 7 bases. The CDR3 runs to 15 residues. Looked up from germline, CDR1 is SQVTM and CDR2 is ANQGSEA. J gave up 4 bases and V 0 bases, and 7 bases lay outside the gene matches. The CDR3 loop is CSVEDHPGGADTQYF. CDR3 DNA: TGCAGCGTTGAAGATCACCCGGGAGGAGCAGATACGCAGTATTTT.

This clonotype was detected a few times. The rearrangement uses TRBV20-1 and TRBJ2-7; 12 bases are shared with TRBD2. The germline gives CDR1 DFQATT, CDR2 SNEGSKA (reference sequence). CDR3 length equals 15 residues. V dropped 1 base and J dropped 2; count of bases not matched to a gene: 3. CDR3 in DNA: TGCAGTGCTAGAGTGGGACTAGCGGGCGCCTACGAGCAGTACTTC. As protein: CSARVGLAGAYEQYF.

In its sample, this clonotype ranks as medium-sized (0.01 to 0.1%). The chain carries TRBV27 and TRBJ2-7; TRBD1 matches at 10 bases. Germline CDR1 is MNHEY and CDR2 is SMNVEV (reference sequence). There are 14 residues in the CDR3. J lost 3 bases, V lost 6 bases, and 5 bases had no gene match. CDR3 DNA: TGTGCCAGCAGAAACCGGGACAGGGGCTACGAGCAGTACTTC. Residues: CASRNRDRGYEQYF.

This clonotype has a handful of counts. This chain uses TRBV12-3 or TRBV12-4 with TRBJ2-1; 7 bases are shared with TRBD1. The V segment lost 4 bases and the J segment 4 bases; nucleotides outside the gene matches: 4. The CDR3 sequence is 14 residues long. This chain's CDR3 is CASSWQGVYNEQFF. CDR3 nucleotides: TGTGCCAGCAGTTGGCAGGGGGTATACAATGAGCAGTTCTTC.

This clonotype rates as medium-sized (0.01 to 0.1%). The CDR3 sequence is CASSYSGRSRETQYF. As DNA, the CDR3 is TGTGCCAGCAGTTACTCGGGACGTTCCAGGGAGACCCAGTACTTC. V gene TRBV6-6 combines with J gene TRBJ2-5; TRBD1 or TRBD2 may be the D gene (5 bases each). CDR1 is MNHNY, CDR2 SVGAGI, per germline (reference sequence). This CDR3 has 15 amino acids. Trimming left V 0 bases short and J 5 bases short, with 13 bases between.

This clonotype was seen many times. The chain recombines TRBV6-1 with TRBJ1-1; 9 bases match TRBD1. CDR1 and CDR2 (germline): MNHNS, SASEGT. J lost 1 base, V lost 7 bases, and 4 bases had no gene match. The CDR3 runs 14 residues. CDR3: CASNEGQGNTEAFF. The DNA for the CDR3 is TGTGCCAGCAACGAGGGACAGGGGAACACTGAAGCTTTCTTT.

This clonotype was seen a few times. The chain is built from TRBV30 and TRBJ1-1, with D perhaps TRBD1 (6 bases). Germline-derived CDR1 and CDR2 are GTSNPN and SVGIG (reference sequence). V was cut by 2 bases and J by 0 bases, with 10 bases left in between. The CDR3 spans 14 residues. The CDR3 region is CAWSTGRMNTEAFF. The CDR3 DNA sequence: TGTGCCTGGAGTACAGGGCGGATGAACACTGAAGCTTTCTTT.

This clonotype was counted between two and nine times. The V and J genes are TRBV28 and TRBJ1-2, with D maybe TRBD1 (5 bases). Trimming removed 2 bases from V and 4 bases from J, with 8 bases in between. CDR1 and CDR2 from the germline V gene are MDHEN and SYDVKM. The CDR3 totals 13 residues. CDR3 DNA: TGTGCCAGCAGTTTACGACAGCCCTATGGCTACACCTTC. The encoded protein is CASSLRQPYGYTF.

Points on this clonotype: A much larger clone is a single base away; this may be a read error. The CDR3 is CASRDRASYEQYF. The CDR3 region has the DNA TGTGCCAGTAGGGACAGGGCCTCCTACGAGCAGTACTTC. V and J are TRBV19 and TRBJ2-7; 8 positions match TRBD1. CDR1 and CDR2 from the germline V gene are LNHDA and SQIVND (reference sequence). The J segment lost 0 bases and the V segment lost 6 bases, leaving 1 base of the junction unmatched. The CDR3 loop spans 13 amino acids. Variable domain in full (rest from reference TRBV19 and TRBJ2-7): DGGITQSPKYLFRKEGQNVTLSCEQNLNHDAMYWYRQDPGQGLRLIYYSQIVNDFQKGDIAEGYSVSREKKESFPLTVTSAQKNPTAFYLCASRDRASYEQYFGPGTRLTVT.

The table lists this clonotype with a few counts. This chain uses TRBV12-3 or TRBV12-4 with TRBJ1-1; D may be TRBD1 (5 bases). This CDR3 is 13 amino acids long. V was clipped by 3 bases and J by 4 bases, with 9 bases between them. The CDR3 coding sequence is TGTGCCAGCAGTTTCGACAGAGGCACTGAAGCTTTCTTT. It translates to CASSFDRGTEAFF.

V gene TRBV5-4 combines with J gene TRBJ1-1, with D maybe TRBD1 (5 bases). Trimming shortened V by 3 bases and J by 1 base, and 10 bases separated the two germline ends. The CDR3 is made up of 14 amino acids. Germline lookup yields CDR1 SGHNT and CDR2 YYREEE (reference sequence). The CDR3 protein is CASSWDRGNTEAFF. The CDR3 region has the DNA TGTGCCAGCAGCTGGGACCGGGGGAACACTGAAGCTTTCTTT.

This clonotype was seen only a few times. CDR3 sequence reads: CSASQVNTDTQYF. The CDR3 DNA reads TGCAGTGCTTCACAGGTGAACACAGATACGCAGTATTTT. V and J are TRBV20-1 and TRBJ2-3; perhaps TRBD1 as D (5 bases). The length of the CDR3 is 13 residues. Germline V gene sequence: CDR1 DFQATT, CDR2 SNEGSKA (reference sequence). Trimming left V 5 bases short and J 2 bases short, with 11 bases between.

This clonotype is medium-sized (0.01 to 0.1%). The chain recombines TRBV29-1 with TRBJ2-3; 10 bases match TRBD2. V shed 6 bases, J shed 2 bases, and the junction held 8 bases outside the gene matches. Germline V gene lookup returns CDR1 SQVTM and CDR2 ANQGSEA. The CDR3 has 15 residues. In DNA form, the CDR3 reads TGCAGCGTACGCACTAGCGGGATTGACACAGATACGCAGTATTTT. Its protein is CSVRTSGIDTDTQYF.

Concerning this clonotype: A single base separates this from a much larger clone, so it may be a read error. The gene calls are TRBV6-6 and TRBJ2-7; perhaps TRBD1 as D (6 bases). Germline CDR1 MNHNY, CDR2 SVGAGI (reference sequence). The CDR3 runs to 15 residues. CDR3 bases: TGTGCCAGCAGTTTAGCTGGACAGATATCCTACGAGCAGTGCTTC. Its protein product is CASSLAGQISYEQCF.

J is TRBJ1-1 and V is TRBV5-6; D unclear. Trimming took 0 bases from V and 4 from J, leaving 7 bases between them. This CDR3 has 13 residues. The V gene's germline CDR1 is SGHDT and CDR2 YYEEEE. CDR3 loop: CASSLEVSTEAFF. The CDR3 region has the DNA TGTGCCAGCAGCTTGGAGGTGTCCACTGAAGCTTTCTTT.

The rearrangement joins TRBV20-1 to TRBJ2-3, with TRBD1 matching 8 bases. With V trimmed by 4 bases and J by 1 base, 4 bases remained unmatched. Germline lookup yields CDR1 DFQATT and CDR2 SNEGSKA (reference sequence). The CDR3 runs 14 residues. The CDR3 coding sequence is TGCAGTGCTATTAGGACAGGGCGCACAGATACGCAGTATTTT. This codes for CSAIRTGRTDTQYF.

This clonotype was found many times. The chain carries TRBV5-6 and TRBJ1-4; D remains unclear. This CDR3 comprises 12 residues. Germline V gene sequence: CDR1 SGHDT, CDR2 YYEEEE. Trimming stripped 0 bases from V and 5 bases from J, with 2 bases between. The CDR3 here is CASSLGNEKLFF. The CDR3 DNA reads as TGTGCCAGCAGCTTGGGAAATGAAAAACTGTTTTTT.

The rearrangement links TRBV20-1 to TRBJ2-3; 15 nucleotides align to TRBD2. Germline V gene lookup returns CDR1 DFQATT and CDR2 SNEGSKA (reference sequence). Unmatched junction bases numbered 11, after V lost 7 bases and J lost 0 bases. The CDR3 length is 18 residues. Here the CDR3 reads CSVPGLAGGGASTDTQYF. The CDR3 DNA reads TGCAGTGTTCCGGGACTAGCGGGAGGTGGGGCTAGCACAGATACGCAGTATTTT.

This clonotype is categorized as medium-sized. The V gene is TRBV6-2 or TRBV6-3, the J gene TRBJ1-2; D gene unclear. Per the germline V gene, CDR1 is MNHEY and CDR2 is SVGEGT. Trimming pared 6 bases from V and 0 bases from J, leaving 11 bases between. The CDR3 runs 14 residues. The CDR3 DNA is TGTGCCAGCAGGTACCGGGGTACTAACTATGGCTACACCTTC. As protein: CASRYRGTNYGYTF.

This clonotype was seen ten or more times. The genes are TRBV20-1 and TRBJ2-5; D is undetermined. Germline V gives CDR1 DFQATT, CDR2 SNEGSKA (reference sequence). There are 12 residues in the CDR3. V was clipped by 1 base and J by 2 bases, with 5 bases between them. The CDR3 nucleotides read TGCAGTGCTAGAGTCACACAAGAGACCCAGTACTTC. Its protein is CSARVTQETQYF.

This clonotype is classed as medium-sized. The chain employs TRBV6-1 and TRBJ2-7, with 7 bases identical to TRBD1. The germline gives CDR1 MNHNS, CDR2 SASEGT. V shed 3 bases, J shed 1 base, and the junction held 6 bases outside the gene matches. This CDR3 is 15 amino acids long. CDR3 sequence: CASSDPGGNSYEQYF. The CDR3 nucleotides are TGTGCCAGCAGTGATCCAGGGGGTAATTCCTACGAGCAGTACTTC.

By frequency in the sample, this clonotype is medium-sized (0.01 to 0.1%). The chain carries TRBV18 and TRBJ1-2, with D perhaps matching TRBD1 (5 bases). CDR3 length: 14 amino acids. Trimming shortened V by 3 bases and J by 4 bases, and 12 bases separated the two germline ends. The germline V gene encodes CDR1 KGHSH and CDR2 LQKENI. The CDR3 protein is CASSPLGASYGYTF. The DNA for the CDR3 is TGTGCCAGCTCACCGCTCGGGGCCTCCTATGGCTACACCTTC.